The 13 T cell receptor beta chains in this list originate from one sample, sequenced in a study of cytomegalovirus exposure and HLA in healthy donors (dated by TCRdb to the late 2010s). Library prep was done by the immunoSEQ multiplex PCR assay. In its TCRdb copy, this immuneACCESS table keeps in-frame sequences only and misses some clones. Where compared with another copy, unresolved V genes explain less than half of these, and the others have no known cause. Across this sample there are a few hundred thousand clones, with roughly 90% seen only once. The leading ten clones occupy about 0.85% of the sample. Sequences were obtained from PBMCs. These receptors all come from a woman aged 18-35 years in good health and CMV-seronegative.

The genes are TRBV7-3 and TRBJ2-3; D unresolved. The germline CDR1 and CDR2 sequences are SGHTA and FQGTGA. The CDR3 loop spans 16 amino acids. Trimming removed 3 bases from V and 6 bases from J, with 19 bases in between. The DNA of the CDR3 is TGTGCCAGCAGCTTCGTGACTCCCCGAGGTGGGGATACGCAGTATTTT. It translates to CASSFVTPRGGDTQYF.

This chain uses TRBV20-1 with TRBJ2-1, with D unclear. The CDR3 is 11 amino acids. Germline V gene lookup returns CDR1 DFQATT and CDR2 SNEGSKA (reference sequence). Trimming stripped 3 bases from V and 6 bases from J, with 6 bases between. The CDR3 bases are TGCAGTGCTAGCAGACTCAATGAGCAGTTCTTC. It is translated as CSASRLNEQFF.

V is TRBV5-1 and J is TRBJ2-7, with 9 nucleotides matching TRBD2. CDR3 length equals 14 residues. The trim removed 4 bases at V and 6 bases at J, leaving 8 bases unmatched. Germline CDR1 SGHRS, CDR2 YFSETQ. CDR3 amino acids: CASSIGTSLFEQYF. The CDR3 DNA is TGCGCCAGCAGCATAGGGACTAGCTTATTCGAGCAGTACTTC.

In its sample, this clone was seen a few times. This chain links TRBV28 with TRBJ1-2, with D unresolved. CDR3 length: 11 amino acids. CDR1 is MDHEN and CDR2 is SYDVKM in the germline V gene. The V and J ends lost 7 bases and 4 bases respectively, with 7 bases between them. The CDR3 region is CASNWSYGYTF. The CDR3 DNA follows: TGTGCCAGCAACTGGAGCTATGGCTACACCTTC.

The chain combines TRBV7-8 with TRBJ2-3; no clear D. In germline, CDR1 is SGHVS, CDR2 FQNEAQ. This CDR3 has 16 amino acids. V was trimmed by 5 bases and J by 3 bases, leaving 18 bases between them. The CDR3 loop is CASSLQRASWTDTQYF. CDR3 nucleotide sequence: TGTGCCAGCAGCCTCCAACGAGCTTCTTGGACAGATACGCAGTATTTT.

This sequence joins TRBV7-3 and TRBJ2-7, with 10 bases identical to TRBD2. After removal of 2 bases from V and 6 bases from J, the junction contained 7 bases not matched to a gene. CDR1 SGHTA and CDR2 FQGTGA come from the germline V gene. The CDR3 contains 15 residues. CDR3 in DNA: TGTGCCAGCAGCTTAGAGCCTAGCGGGAGTCGCGAGCAGTACTTC. Protein sequence: CASSLEPSGSREQYF.

The chain has TRBV5-4 and TRBJ2-7, with D possibly matching TRBD2 (6 bases). Trimming left V 4 bases short and J 0 bases short, with 23 bases between. This CDR3 has 18 amino acids. The germline V gene has CDR1 SGHNT and CDR2 YYREEE (reference sequence). Here the CDR3 reads CASSLGVAGLTYSYEQYF. In nucleotides, the CDR3 is TGTGCCAGCAGCCTGGGGGTGGCGGGGCTAACCTACTCCTACGAGCAGTACTTC.

This sequence joins TRBV6-1 and TRBJ1-2; 7 nucleotides line up with TRBD1. The CDR3 is 14 amino acids. V shed 2 bases and J 5 bases; nucleotides not matched to a gene: 5. In germline, CDR1 is MNHNS, CDR2 SASEGT. The chain's CDR3 is CASSELQGIYGYTF. In DNA, the CDR3 is TGTGCCAGCAGTGAACTACAGGGGATTTATGGCTACACCTTC.

Comments on this clone: In the same sample, other DNA sequences code for this CDR3. The chain carries TRBV5-1 and TRBJ2-3; D might be TRBD1 (5 bases). The germline V and J ends were trimmed by 0 bases and 0 bases, with 5 bases remaining between them. The germline gives CDR1 SGHRS, CDR2 YFSETQ. CDR3 size: 14 residues. CDR3 sequence (DNA): TGCGCCAGCAGCTTGGGACAGAGCACAGATACGCAGTATTTT. Translated, it gives CASSLGQSTDTQYF.

V is TRBV5-6 and J is TRBJ1-1; D unclear. In germline, CDR1 is SGHDT, CDR2 YYEEEE. CDR3 length: 14 amino acids. Trimming removed 4 bases at V and 0 bases at J, with 10 bases between. The CDR3 sequence: CASSLGILNTEAFF. The CDR3 region has the DNA TGTGCCAGCAGCCTCGGGATTTTGAACACTGAAGCTTTCTTT. The complete variable domain, with remaining parts taken from reference TRBV5-6 and TRBJ1-1, reads DAGVTQSPTHLIKTRGQQVTLRCSPKSGHDTVSWYQQALGQGPQFIFQYYEEEERQRGNFPDRFSGHQFPNYSSELNVNALLLGDSALYLCASSLGILNTEAFFGQGTRLTVV.

This clone has a single count. The V and J genes are TRBV5-4 and TRBJ2-7, with 9 bases matching TRBD2. There are 14 residues in the CDR3. V was clipped by 2 bases and J by 5 bases; unmatched bases: 5. CDR1 and CDR2 (germline): SGHNT, YYREEE (reference sequence). For the CDR3, the DNA is TGTGCCAGCAGCTTACCGGGGACTAGCAACGAGCAGTACTTC. Its protein product is CASSLPGTSNEQYF.

The chain joins TRBV6-5 to TRBJ2-5; the D gene is possibly TRBD2 (5 bases). This CDR3 has 15 residues. V lost 0 bases to trimming and J lost 7 bases, with 15 bases between them. CDR1 and CDR2 from the germline V gene are MNHEY and SVGAGI. CDR3 sequence (DNA): TGTGCCAGCAGTTACTCAGGAGTTCGGGCGGGGACCCAGTACTTC. This sequence encodes CASSYSGVRAGTQYF.

The chain links TRBV25-1 to TRBJ2-7, with D tentatively TRBD2 (6 bases). CDR3 size: 12 residues. V lost 4 bases to trimming and J lost 5 bases, with 9 bases between them. The V gene's germline CDR1 is MGHDK and CDR2 SYGVNS. CDR3 in DNA: TGTGCCAGCAGTGGACTAGGGGACGAGCAGTACTTC. Residues: CASSGLGDEQYF.